This T cell receptor (beta chain) was captured by sequencing in a study of beta chain features in type 1 diabetes. Study as a whole: Examined across all samples were just under 110,000,000 sorted cells. Study-level points and caveats: TCRB CDR3s from Type 1 diabetes patients were moderately but significantly shorter in all four CD4+ subsets.

The table lists this clone with a few counts. The antigen remains undetermined. Unmatched junction bases numbered 7, after V lost 6 bases and J lost 7 bases. The CDR3 consists of 13 residues. Germline V gene lookup returns CDR1 MNHEY and CDR2 SVGAGI. Every bit of the isolated RNA underwent reverse transcription, so sequencing read expressed TCRB transcripts. Mean read depth for naive, central memory and regulatory T cell samples was around 3.8 million reads. TCRdb's copy holds only in-frame clones and misses some; the assay was immunoSEQ multiplex PCR. The profile shows roughly 730,000 clones, 13% of them singletons.

The chain recombines TRBV6-5 with TRBJ2-7; 9 positions agree with TRBD2. The TCR sequence derives from a man aged 18 to 29 with type 1 diabetes. Input material: naive CD4+ T cells from blood. CDR3 residues: CASSSGLAREQYF. CDR3 DNA sequence: TGTGCCAGCAGCTCTGGACTAGCGAGGGAGCAGTACTTC.